The 24 T cell receptor beta chains in this list originate from one sample, sequenced in a study of technical replicates of blood from a few donors (dated by TCRdb to about 2017). Library preparation employed the immunoSEQ multiplex PCR assay. In TCRdb, the immuneACCESS table is reduced to in-frame sequences with V and J assigned. These tables do not hold every clone; where another copy was compared, an unresolved V gene accounts for under half, and the others remain unexplained. This sample holds 62,000 or so clones; over 75% were observed only once. The top ten hold roughly 5% of the sample. The material sequenced was PBMCs. Receptor source: a human donor in good health. Some clones in this sample may be carry-over from other donors' samples.

The V call is TRBV6-4, the J call TRBJ2-3, with 9 nucleotides matching TRBD2. J was trimmed by 0 bases and V by 2 bases; bases with no gene match: 0. This CDR3 is built from 15 residues. Germline-derived CDR1 and CDR2 are MRHNA and SNTAGT. CDR3 in amino acids: CASSDAGGSTDTQYF. The CDR3 DNA reads TGTGCCAGCAGTGACGCGGGGGGGAGCACAGATACGCAGTATTTT.

The CDR3 reads CASSQGQGSYEQYF. DNA for the CDR3: TGCGCCAGCAGCCAAGGACAGGGGAGCTACGAGCAGTACTTC. The chain couples TRBV4-3 to TRBJ2-7, with 8 positions matching TRBD1. V was pared by 1 base and J by 3 bases, with 2 bases of the junction left unmatched. CDR3 length: 14 amino acids. CDR1 and CDR2 (germline): LGHNA, YSLEER.

The rearrangement joins TRBV4-3 to TRBJ2-5; D perhaps matches TRBD1 (5 bases). CDR3 size: 14 residues. Trimming left V 0 bases short and J 8 bases short, with 13 bases between. CDR1 and CDR2 from the germline V gene are LGHNA and YSLEER. In nucleotides, the CDR3 is TGCGCCAGCAGCCAAGATTCAGGGTTTACAACCCAGTACTTC. It yields the protein CASSQDSGFTTQYF.

The chain joins TRBV6-5 to TRBJ2-7; the match to TRBD1 covers 8 bases. This CDR3 region has 13 residues. Trimming removed 5 bases from V and 3 bases from J; junction bases left unmatched: 3. CDR1 and CDR2 (germline): MNHEY, SVGAGI. The CDR3, as DNA: TGTGCCAGCAGTCGCGACAGGGGCTACGAGCAGTACTTC. Its protein is CASSRDRGYEQYF.

This clone appeared a single time. The chain carries TRBV6-5 and TRBJ1-2; TRBD1 matches 7 bases. The V gene's germline CDR1 is MNHEY and CDR2 SVGAGI. With 10 bases clipped from V and 5 bases from J, the junction kept 7 bases outside the gene matches. This CDR3 has 12 amino acids. The CDR3 is CATYRGGYGYTF. The CDR3, as DNA: TGTGCCACCTACAGGGGAGGTTATGGCTACACCTTC.

The gene calls are TRBV19 and TRBJ1-5; unclear D gene. The CDR3 totals 13 residues. Trimming pared 4 bases from V and 3 bases from J, leaving 7 bases between. Germline V lookup: CDR1 LNHDA, CDR2 SQIVND (reference sequence). CDR3 sequence reads: CASSTQDNQPQHF. The CDR3 nucleotides read TGTGCCAGTAGTACCCAGGACAATCAGCCCCAGCATTTT. The full variable domain, rest sourced from reference TRBV19 and TRBJ1-5, is DGGITQSPKYLFRKEGQNVTLSCEQNLNHDAMYWYRQDPGQGLRLIYYSQIVNDFQKGDIAEGYSVSREKKESFPLTVTSAQKNPTAFYLCASSTQDNQPQHFGDGTRLSIL.

V usage is TRBV19 and J usage is TRBJ1-6; possible D gene TRBD1, 6 bases. The CDR3 runs 17 residues. Germline-derived CDR1 and CDR2 are LNHDA and SQIVND (reference sequence). V gave up 0 bases and J gave up 6 bases, with 15 bases separating them. The CDR3 DNA sequence: TGTGCCAGTAGTATAGATCCCAGCGGCAGGGGTAATTCACCCCTCCACTTT. It translates to CASSIDPSGRGNSPLHF.

V usage is TRBV7-6 and J usage is TRBJ2-3, with 11 nucleotides matching TRBD2. Trimming took 1 base from V and 1 from J; bases not matched to a gene: 4. The CDR3 length is 17 residues. The V gene's germline CDR1 is SGHVS and CDR2 FNYEAQ. Here the CDR3 DNA reads TGTGCCAGCAGCTTAGGTGTTAGCGGGGGGGGCACAGATACGCAGTATTTT. Protein sequence: CASSLGVSGGGTDTQYF. Full variable domain (missing parts from reference TRBV7-6 and TRBJ2-3): GAGVSQSPRYKVTKRGQDVALRCDPISGHVSLYWYRQALGQGPEFLTYFNYEAQQDKSGLPNDRFSAERPEGSISTLTIQRTEQRDSAMYRCASSLGVSGGGTDTQYFGPGTRLTVL.

The chain carries TRBV7-6 and TRBJ2-2; TRBD2 matches at 8 bases. V shed 7 bases and J 0 bases; nucleotides not matched to a gene: 10. CDR1 and CDR2 (germline): SGHVS, FNYEAQ. There are 17 residues in the CDR3. The CDR3 nucleotides read TGTGCCAGCACCCAGCGAGCGGGAGACCCGAACACCGGGGAGCTGTTTTTT. It specifies CASTQRAGDPNTGELFF.

This sequence joins TRBV5-1 and TRBJ1-2, with D possibly being TRBD1 (6 bases). Trimming removed 2 bases from V and 8 bases from J, with 22 bases in between. This CDR3 is built from 16 residues. The germline V gene encodes CDR1 SGHRS and CDR2 YFSETQ. For the CDR3, the DNA is TGCGCCAGCAGCTTAGATCCGGGACAAGGGCCAGGGGGCTACACCTTC. As protein: CASSLDPGQGPGGYTF. Using reference TRBV5-1 and TRBJ1-2 for the parts outside the CDR3, the full variable domain is KAGVTQTPRYLIKTRGQQVTLSCSPISGHRSVSWYQQTPGQGLQFLFEYFSETQRNKGNFPGRFSGRQFSNSRSEMNVSTLELGDSALYLCASSLDPGQGPGGYTFGSGTRLTVV.

This sequence joins TRBV7-6 and TRBJ2-2, with a weak D call TRBD1 (6 bases). This CDR3 contains 16 residues. Trimming left V 2 bases short and J 1 base short, with 11 bases between. Germline loops: CDR1 SGHVS, CDR2 FNYEAQ. In DNA form, the CDR3 reads TGTGCCAGCAGCTTACAGGGGCGGAGGAACACCGGGGAGCTGTTTTTT. This codes for CASSLQGRRNTGELFF.

The rearrangement links TRBV18 to TRBJ1-2, with D perhaps TRBD1 (6 bases). Germline V gene sequence: CDR1 KGHSH, CDR2 LQKENI. This CDR3 region has 15 residues. V was cut by 3 bases and J by 6 bases, with 17 bases left in between. The CDR3 loop reads CASSPLFRDNDGYTF. In DNA, the CDR3 is TGTGCCAGCTCACCCTTATTCCGGGACAATGATGGCTACACCTTC. The full variable domain, in which reference TRBV18 and TRBJ1-2 provide the parts outside the CDR3, is NAGVMQNPRHLVRRRGQEARLRCSPMKGHSHVYWYRQLPEEGLKFMVYLQKENIIDESGMPKERFSAEFPKEGPSILRIQQVVRGDSAAYFCASSPLFRDNDGYTFGSGTRLTVV.

The chain employs TRBV6-4 and TRBJ2-1, with 8 bases lining up with TRBD1. This CDR3 is 13 amino acids long. Germline loops: CDR1 MRHNA, CDR2 SNTAGT. Trimming took 6 bases from V and 8 from J; bases not matched to a gene: 6. DNA of the CDR3: TGTGCCAGCAGCGCGGACAGGGCCGATGAGCAGTTCTTC. This codes for CASSADRADEQFF.

The J gene is TRBJ2-2, the V gene TRBV19; D unclear. The V gene lost 9 bases and the J gene lost 4 bases, with 12 bases spanning the gap. The germline gives CDR1 LNHDA, CDR2 SQIVND (reference sequence). The CDR3 is made up of 13 amino acids. CDR3 sequence: CASSIYSTGELFF. Here the CDR3 DNA reads TGTGCCAGCTCTATCTATTCCACCGGGGAGCTGTTTTTT.

This sequence joins TRBV27 and TRBJ1-2; no clear D gene. The germline gives CDR1 MNHEY, CDR2 SMNVEV (reference sequence). Between the trimmed V and J ends, which lost 6 bases and 8 bases, there was a span of 16 bases. CDR3 size: 13 residues. The CDR3 coding sequence is TGTGCCAGCAGCTCGGCGGATTGGAGGGGCTACACCTTC. This encodes CASSSADWRGYTF.

The chain carries TRBV15 and TRBJ2-1, with TRBD2 matching 8 bases. Losses at the gene ends were 8 bases for V and 4 bases for J; bases not matched to a gene: 10. Looked up from germline, CDR1 is LNHNV and CDR2 is YYDKDF (reference sequence). The CDR3 length is 15 residues. As DNA, the CDR3 is TGTGCCACCTCTTCGGGAGGGTATCCATACAATGAGCAGTTCTTC. It encodes CATSSGGYPYNEQFF.

V usage is TRBV7-8 and J usage is TRBJ2-1; a weak D match, TRBD1 (5 bases). CDR3 length: 14 residues. V was clipped by 2 bases and J by 4 bases, with 9 bases between them. Per the germline V gene, CDR1 is SGHVS and CDR2 is FQNEAQ. As DNA, the CDR3 is TGTGCCAGCAGCTTACTGGACACTTACAATGAGCAGTTCTTC. It is translated as CASSLLDTYNEQFF. The variable domain in full, completed from reference TRBV7-8 and TRBJ2-1, reads GAGVSQSPRYKVAKRGQDVALRCDPISGHVSLFWYQQALGQGPEFLTYFQNEAQLDKSGLPSDRFFAERPEGSVSTLKIQRTQQEDSAVYLCASSLLDTYNEQFFGPGTRLTVL.

This clone was seen once. The V and J genes are TRBV30 and TRBJ1-5, with TRBD1 matching over 12 bases. CDR3 length equals 16 residues. Germline V lookup: CDR1 GTSNPN, CDR2 SVGIG (reference sequence). The V gene end was trimmed by 1 base and the J gene end by 6 bases; junction bases not matched to a gene: 7. CDR3 in amino acids: CAWSDGTGGRRQPQHF. The DNA for the CDR3 is TGTGCCTGGAGTGACGGGACAGGGGGCAGGCGTCAGCCCCAGCATTTT. The full variable domain, in which reference TRBV30 and TRBJ1-5 provide the parts outside the CDR3, is SQTIHQWPATLVQPVGSPLSLECTVEGTSNPNLYWYRQAAGRGLQLLFYSVGIGQISSEVPQNLSASRPQDRQFILSSKKLLLSDSGFYLCAWSDGTGGRRQPQHFGDGTRLSIL.

The rearrangement joins TRBV7-7 to TRBJ1-2, with D maybe TRBD1 (6 bases). This CDR3 has 17 residues. Germline CDR1 reads SSHAT; CDR2 reads FNYEAQ (reference sequence). The V and J ends lost 3 bases and 4 bases respectively, with 21 bases between them. CDR3 protein: CASSFTPPSDSLYGYTF. CDR3 coding DNA: TGTGCCAGCAGCTTTACTCCTCCCTCGGACAGCCTCTATGGCTACACCTTC.

V gene TRBV7-5 combines with J gene TRBJ1-4. TRBV7-5 constitutes a pseudogene. This CDR3 region has 14 residues. Here the CDR3 reads CARSHTLDPGELFF. CDR3 in DNA: TGTGCCAGAAGCCACACACTAGACCCCGGGGAACTGTTTTTT.

This sequence joins TRBV27 and TRBJ1-2; 12 nucleotides line up with TRBD1. J was trimmed by 6 bases and V by 5 bases; bases with no gene match: 16. CDR3 size: 18 residues. Germline CDR1 MNHEY, CDR2 SMNVEV (reference sequence). The CDR3 loop reads CASSTGTGGAGGRHGYTF. The CDR3 region has the DNA TGTGCCAGCAGTACAGGGACAGGGGGCGCGGGTGGTAGGCATGGCTACACCTTC.

The chain carries TRBV19 and TRBJ2-2; the match to TRBD2 covers 9 bases. CDR3 length: 19 residues. Germline-derived CDR1 and CDR2 are LNHDA and SQIVND (reference sequence). With 4 bases clipped from V and 6 bases from J, the junction kept 18 bases outside the gene matches. The CDR3 spells CASSSGGGRGGGAAGELFF. CDR3 coding DNA: TGTGCCAGTAGTAGCGGCGGGGGTCGTGGCGGGGGGGCCGCCGGGGAGCTGTTTTTT.

The gene calls are TRBV5-5 and TRBJ1-1; tentative D call: TRBD1 (6 bases). Germline lookup yields CDR1 SGHKS and CDR2 YYEKEE (reference sequence). CDR3 size: 12 residues. Trimming took off 4 bases at V and 8 bases at J, with 12 bases between the two ends. The CDR3 is CASSIDRREAFF. DNA for the CDR3: TGTGCCAGCAGCATAGACAGGAGAGAAGCTTTCTTT.

This chain uses TRBV5-6 with TRBJ2-3; 11 positions match TRBD2. The CDR3 extends over 16 amino acids. Germline assignment: CDR1 SGHDT and CDR2 YYEEEE. V lost 4 bases to trimming and J lost 7 bases; unmatched junction nucleotides: 11. The CDR3 DNA reads TGTGCCAGCAGCCTCGGATCTAGCGGGGGGATATATACGCAGTATTTT. It codes for CASSLGSSGGIYTQYF. The variable domain in full, completed from reference TRBV5-6 and TRBJ2-3, reads DAGVTQSPTHLIKTRGQQVTLRCSPKSGHDTVSWYQQALGQGPQFIFQYYEEEERQRGNFPDRFSGHQFPNYSSELNVNALLLGDSALYLCASSLGSSGGIYTQYFGPGTRLTVL.